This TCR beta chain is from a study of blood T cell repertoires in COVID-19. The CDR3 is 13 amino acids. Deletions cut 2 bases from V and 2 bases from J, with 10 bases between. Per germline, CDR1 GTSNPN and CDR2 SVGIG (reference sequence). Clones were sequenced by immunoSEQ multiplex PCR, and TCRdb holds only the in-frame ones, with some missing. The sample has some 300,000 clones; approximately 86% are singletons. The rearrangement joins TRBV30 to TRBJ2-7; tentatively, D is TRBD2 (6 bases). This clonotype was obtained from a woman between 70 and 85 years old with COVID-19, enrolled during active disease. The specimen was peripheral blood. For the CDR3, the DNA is TGTGCCTGGAGTTCGGGGGAACCCTACGAGCAGTACTTC. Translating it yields CAWSSGEPYEQYF.